This is a list of T cell receptor beta chains from one sample in a study of early T cells in non-severe SARS-CoV-2 infection. TCRdb reprocessed the 5' RACE reads via MiXCR and lists one record per CDR3 protein. Of about 94,000 distinct CDR3 sequences listed, around 13% are singletons. The sequencing sample was made of whole blood. These receptors came from an adult who was a healthcare worker with PCR-confirmed SARS-CoV-2 infection or an uninfected control (not recorded which). Each CDR3 is given with its conserved first and last residue. A D gene is named only where the DNA matches it firmly. A row's size may be missing; if present it is once, few, many or a size class.

D	V	J	length	size	CDR3	DNA
NA	TRBV29-1	TRBJ2-7	12	few	CSVDRGGYEQYF	TGCAGCGTTGACAGGGGAGGGTACGAGCAGTACTTC
NA	TRBV24-1	TRBJ2-6	17	NA	CATSDLPPDSGANVLTF	TGTGCCACCAGTGATTTGCCCCCGGACTCTGGGGCCAACGTCCTGACTTTC
NA	TRBV5-5	TRBJ2-1	15	few	CASSFEGHSYNEQFF	TGTGCCAGCAGCTTCGAGGGTCACTCCTACAATGAGCAGTTCTTC
TRBD1	TRBV28	TRBJ2-1	15	NA	CASSRDRDPYNEQFF	TGTGCCAGCAGCCGGGACAGGGACCCCTACAATGAGCAGTTCTTC
NA	TRBV7-9	TRBJ1-1	13	many	CASSLLANTEAFF	TGTGCCAGCAGCCTATTGGCGAACACTGAAGCTTTCTTT
NA	TRBV24-1	TRBJ2-1	15	NA	CATSEPGAGYNEQFF	TGTGCCACCAGTGAACCAGGGGCGGGATACAATGAGCAGTTCTTC
NA	TRBV11-2	TRBJ2-1	14	many	CASSLVRQYNEQFF	TGTGCCAGCAGCTTAGTGAGGCAATACAATGAGCAGTTCTTC
NA	TRBV7-2	TRBJ2-5	19	many	CASSFPMGPRGFGKETQYF	TGTGCCAGCAGCTTCCCTATGGGGCCTAGGGGTTTTGGAAAAGAGACCCAGTACTTC
NA	TRBV5-6	TRBJ1-4	15	many	CASSPTQATNEKLFF	TGTGCCAGCAGCCCGACCCAGGCAACTAATGAAAAACTGTTTTTT
NA	TRBV12-3/TRBV12-4	TRBJ1-5	15	NA	CASSPTNGPPQPQHF	TGTGCCAGCAGCCCCACGAACGGACCACCTCAGCCCCAGCATTTT
NA	TRBV7-9	TRBJ2-3	14	NA	CASSLNRDTDTQYF	TGTGCCAGCAGCTTAAACAGGGACACAGATACGCAGTATTTT
TRBD1	TRBV10-3	TRBJ2-5	14	few	CAISFSGTGETQYF	TGTGCCATCAGTTTCTCCGGGACAGGGGAGACCCAGTACTTC
NA	TRBV20-1	TRBJ2-6	13	many	CSAPRPATSVLTF	TGCAGTGCTCCCCGGCCCGCGACCTCCGTCCTGACTTTC
TRBD1	TRBV12-3/TRBV12-4	TRBJ2-2	16	few	CASSHGSGTETGELFF	TGTGCCAGCAGTCATGGGTCCGGGACAGAGACCGGGGAGCTGTTTTTT
NA	TRBV7-6	TRBJ2-7	16	few	CASSLGVPTITYEQYF	TGTGCCAGCAGCTTAGGGGTTCCGACAATAACCTACGAGCAGTACTTC
TRBD1	TRBV28	TRBJ2-7	13	many	CASRGQIYYEQYF	TGTGCCAGCAGGGGACAGATCTACTACGAGCAGTACTTC
NA	TRBV10-3	TRBJ1-2	15	NA	CAISESDAGWYGYTF	TGTGCCATCAGTGAGTCTGATGCAGGGTGGTATGGCTACACCTTC
NA	TRBV5-1	TRBJ2-2	16	few	CASSSISGSVAGELFF	TGCGCCAGCAGCTCAATCTCCGGGTCCGTCGCCGGGGAGCTGTTTTTT
NA	TRBV20-1	TRBJ2-3	12	NA	CSASISTDTQYF	TGCAGTGCTAGTATAAGCACAGATACGCAGTATTTT
TRBD2	TRBV3-1	TRBJ2-3	16	NA	CASSHPGLANTDTQYF	TGTGCCAGCAGCCACCCGGGACTAGCCAACACAGATACGCAGTATTTT
NA	TRBV20-1	TRBJ2-4	14	NA	CSAREGAWGNIQYF	TGCAGTGCTAGAGAGGGGGCCTGGGGAAACATTCAGTACTTC
NA	TRBV19	TRBJ2-1	14	NA	CASTPQGRYNEQFF	TGTGCCAGTACTCCGCAGGGGCGGTACAATGAGCAGTTCTTC
NA	TRBV7-7	TRBJ2-5	14	many	CASSPKGLQETQYF	TGTGCTAGCAGCCCCAAAGGTTTGCAAGAGACCCAGTACTTC
NA	TRBV6-2/TRBV6-3	TRBJ2-1	12	NA	CASSFTGNEQFF	TGTGCCAGCAGCTTTACGGGGAATGAGCAGTTCTTC
NA	TRBV11-2	TRBJ2-1	13	many	CASSSGLRYEQFF	TGTGCCAGCAGCTCGGGACTGCGCTATGAGCAGTTCTTC
NA	TRBV4-2	TRBJ1-5	15	many	CASSQTRDAYQPQHF	TGTGCCAGCAGCCAAACTAGGGACGCCTATCAGCCCCAGCATTTT
NA	TRBV28	TRBJ2-5	15	many	CASSPVGGEQETQYF	TGTGCCAGCAGCCCCGTCGGCGGGGAGCAAGAGACCCAGTACTTC
TRBD1	TRBV2	TRBJ1-4	14	NA	CASSPGQGSEKLFF	TGTGCCAGCAGTCCGGGACAGGGAAGTGAAAAACTGTTTTTT
NA	TRBV7-9	TRBJ1-1	13	few	CASSPNGDTEAFF	TGTGCCAGCAGCCCCAACGGGGACACTGAAGCTTTCTTT
NA	TRBV5-1	TRBJ1-6	15	NA	CASSSEGPGGSPLHF	TGCGCCAGCAGCTCCGAAGGTCCGGGAGGATCACCCCTCCACTTT
TRBD1	TRBV6-2/TRBV6-3	TRBJ1-2	16	many	CASSYTDREYHYGYTF	TGTGCCAGCAGTTACACGGACAGGGAGTATCACTATGGCTACACCTTC
NA	TRBV7-9	TRBJ2-5	15	few	CASSGGMATQETQYF	TGTGCCAGCAGCGGGGGTATGGCCACCCAAGAGACCCAGTACTTC
NA	TRBV9	TRBJ1-2	13	few	CASSVSLWYGYTF	TGTGCCAGCAGCGTATCCCTTTGGTATGGCTACACCTTC
TRBD1	TRBV20-1	TRBJ1-2	13	few	CSASRQGGYGYTF	TGCAGTGCCTCTAGACAGGGGGGCTATGGCTACACCTTC
TRBD1	TRBV19	TRBJ2-2	13	many	CASSTTGGGELFF	TGTGCCAGTAGTACTACAGGGGGCGGGGAGCTGTTTTTT